What follows is one TCR beta chain and its context. Its antigen remains unidentified. This sample was taken from a study of OX40 agonist ivuxolimab in advanced cancers. General observations from the study: Antigens targeted by the expanded peripheral T cells were not determined.

J lost 4 bases, V lost 2 bases, and 6 bases had no gene match. This CDR3 is 16 amino acids long. Germline V gives CDR1 LGHNT, CDR2 FRNRAP. Sequencing used immunoSEQ multiplex PCR; TCRdb keeps in-frame clones, though not all of them. The repertoire holds about 48,000 clones, with roughly nine tenths as singletons. The material sequenced was CD4+ or CD8+ T cells sorted from blood, taken in a trial of the OX40 agonist ivuxolimab. The origin of this receptor is an adult with an advanced solid tumor such as melanoma, head and neck, liver or kidney cancer. J is TRBJ1-1 and V is TRBV12-5, with 11 bases matching TRBD1. The CDR3 sequence is CASGLSRDRGVTEAFF. CDR3 DNA sequence: TGTGCTAGTGGTTTGTCACGGGACAGGGGGGTCACTGAAGCTTTCTTT.